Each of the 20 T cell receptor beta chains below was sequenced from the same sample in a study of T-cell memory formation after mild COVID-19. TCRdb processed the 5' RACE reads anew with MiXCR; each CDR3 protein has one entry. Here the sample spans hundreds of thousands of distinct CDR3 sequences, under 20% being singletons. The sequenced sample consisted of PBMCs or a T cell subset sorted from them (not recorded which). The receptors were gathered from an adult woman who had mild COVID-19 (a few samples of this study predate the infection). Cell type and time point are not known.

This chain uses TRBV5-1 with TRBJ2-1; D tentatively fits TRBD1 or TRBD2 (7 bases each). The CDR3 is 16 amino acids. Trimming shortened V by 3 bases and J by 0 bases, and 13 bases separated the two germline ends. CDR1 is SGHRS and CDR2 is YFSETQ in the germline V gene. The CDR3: CASSSGRGLSYNEQFF. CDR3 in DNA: TGCGCCAGCAGCTCGGGGAGGGGGCTCTCCTACAATGAGCAGTTCTTC. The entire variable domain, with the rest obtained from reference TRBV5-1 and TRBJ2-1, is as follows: KAGVTQTPRYLIKTRGQQVTLSCSPISGHRSVSWYQQTPGQGLQFLFEYFSETQRNKGNFPGRFSGRQFSNSRSEMNVSTLELGDSALYLCASSSGRGLSYNEQFFGPGTRLTVL.

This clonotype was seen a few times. The CDR3 region is CSVAEGGSNQPQHF. The CDR3 bases are TGCAGCGTTGCAGAGGGAGGGAGCAATCAGCCCCAGCATTTT. This chain joins TRBV29-1 and TRBJ1-5; D is undetermined. CDR3 size: 14 residues. The germline V gene has CDR1 SQVTM and CDR2 ANQGSEA. V was clipped by 4 bases and J by 1 base, with 11 bases between them.

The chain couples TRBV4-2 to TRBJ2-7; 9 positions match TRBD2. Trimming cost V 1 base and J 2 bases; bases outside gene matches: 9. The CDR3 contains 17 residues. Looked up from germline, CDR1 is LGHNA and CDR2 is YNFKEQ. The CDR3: CASSQGGSGSKAYEQYF. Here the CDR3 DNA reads TGTGCCAGCAGCCAAGGGGGTAGCGGGAGTAAGGCCTACGAGCAGTACTTC.

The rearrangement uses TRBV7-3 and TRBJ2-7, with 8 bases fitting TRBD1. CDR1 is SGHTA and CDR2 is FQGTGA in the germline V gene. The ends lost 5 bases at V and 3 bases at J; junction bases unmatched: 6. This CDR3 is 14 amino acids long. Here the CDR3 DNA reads TGTGCCAGCAGCCCAGGGGGCAAGATCTACGAGCAGTACTTC. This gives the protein CASSPGGKIYEQYF.

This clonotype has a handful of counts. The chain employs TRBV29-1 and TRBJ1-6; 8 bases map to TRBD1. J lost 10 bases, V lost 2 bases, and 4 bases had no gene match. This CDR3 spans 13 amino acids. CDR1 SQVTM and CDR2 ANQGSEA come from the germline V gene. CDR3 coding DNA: TGCAGCGTTGAACAGGGGGCCGACTCACCCCTCCACTTT. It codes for CSVEQGADSPLHF.

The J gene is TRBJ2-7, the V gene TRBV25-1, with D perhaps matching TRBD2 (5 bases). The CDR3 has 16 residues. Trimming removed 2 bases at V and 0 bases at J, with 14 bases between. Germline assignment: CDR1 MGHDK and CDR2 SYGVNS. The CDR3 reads CASSETRLMSSYEQYF. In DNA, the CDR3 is TGTGCCAGCAGTGAAACAAGACTAATGAGCTCCTACGAGCAGTACTTC.

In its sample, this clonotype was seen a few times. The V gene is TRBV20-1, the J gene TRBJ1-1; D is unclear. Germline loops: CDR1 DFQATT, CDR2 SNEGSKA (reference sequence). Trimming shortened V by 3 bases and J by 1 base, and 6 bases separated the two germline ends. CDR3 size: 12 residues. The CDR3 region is CSARRTNTEAFF. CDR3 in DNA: TGCAGTGCTAGGAGGACGAACACTGAAGCTTTCTTT.

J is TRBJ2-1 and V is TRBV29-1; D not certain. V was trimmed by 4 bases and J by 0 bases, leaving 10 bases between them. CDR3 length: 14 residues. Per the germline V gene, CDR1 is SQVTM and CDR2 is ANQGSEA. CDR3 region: CSVVLTSSYNEQFF. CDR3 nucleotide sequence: TGCAGCGTTGTTCTGACAAGCTCCTACAATGAGCAGTTCTTC.

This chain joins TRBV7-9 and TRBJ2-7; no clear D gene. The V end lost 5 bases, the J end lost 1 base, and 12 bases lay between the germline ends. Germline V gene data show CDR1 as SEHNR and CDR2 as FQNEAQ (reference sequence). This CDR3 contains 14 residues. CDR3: CASSRGLKSYEQYF. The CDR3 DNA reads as TGTGCCAGCAGCCGCGGATTAAAATCCTACGAGCAGTACTTC.

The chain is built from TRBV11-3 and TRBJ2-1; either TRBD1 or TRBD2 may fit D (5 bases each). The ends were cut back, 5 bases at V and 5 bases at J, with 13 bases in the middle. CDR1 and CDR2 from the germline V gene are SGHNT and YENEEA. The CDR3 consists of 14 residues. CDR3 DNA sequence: TGTGCCAGCAGCGACCGGGACCCCGACAATGAGCAGTTCTTC. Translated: CASSDRDPDNEQFF.

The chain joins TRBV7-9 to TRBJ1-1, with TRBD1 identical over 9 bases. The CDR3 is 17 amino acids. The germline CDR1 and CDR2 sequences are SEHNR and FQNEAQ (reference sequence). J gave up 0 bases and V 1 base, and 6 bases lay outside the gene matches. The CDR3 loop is CASSLVPGQGLNTEAFF. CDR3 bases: TGTGCCAGCAGCTTAGTCCCGGGACAGGGATTGAACACTGAAGCTTTCTTT.

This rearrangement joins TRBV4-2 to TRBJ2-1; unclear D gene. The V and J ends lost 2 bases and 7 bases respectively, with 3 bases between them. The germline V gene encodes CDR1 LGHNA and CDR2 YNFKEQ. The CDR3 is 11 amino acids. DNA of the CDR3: TGTGCCAGCAGCCAACAGAATGAGCAGTTCTTC. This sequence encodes CASSQQNEQFF.

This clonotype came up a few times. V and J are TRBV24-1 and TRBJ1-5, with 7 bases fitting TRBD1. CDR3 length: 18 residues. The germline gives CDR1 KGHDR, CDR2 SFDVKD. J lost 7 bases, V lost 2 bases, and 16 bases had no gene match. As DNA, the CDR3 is TGTGCCACCAGTGATTCCCCGTCCCGGAAGGGGGCTGAGCAGCCCCAGCATTTT. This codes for CATSDSPSRKGAEQPQHF.

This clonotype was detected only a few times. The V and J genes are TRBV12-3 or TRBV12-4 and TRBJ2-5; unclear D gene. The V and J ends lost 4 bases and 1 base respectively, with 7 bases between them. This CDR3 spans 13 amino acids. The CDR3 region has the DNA TGTGCCAGCAGTTCCAGTTTCCAAGAGACCCAGTACTTC. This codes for CASSSSFQETQYF.

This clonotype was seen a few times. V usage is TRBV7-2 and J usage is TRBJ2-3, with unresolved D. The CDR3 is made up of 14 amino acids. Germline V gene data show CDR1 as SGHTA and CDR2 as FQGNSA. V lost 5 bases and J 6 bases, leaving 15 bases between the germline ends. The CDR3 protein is CASSQMTAPDTQYF. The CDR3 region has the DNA TGTGCCAGCAGCCAAATGACCGCGCCCGATACGCAGTATTTT.

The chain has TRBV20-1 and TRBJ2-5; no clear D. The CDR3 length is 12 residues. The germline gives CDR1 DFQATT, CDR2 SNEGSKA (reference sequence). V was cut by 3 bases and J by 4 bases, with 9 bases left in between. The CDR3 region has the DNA TGCAGTGCTAGCTCGGCTTCAGAGACCCAGTACTTC. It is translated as CSASSASETQYF.

CDR3 loop: CASSPTWGLAGPAYEQYF. In nucleotides, the CDR3 is TGTGCCAGCAGCCCAACCTGGGGACTAGCGGGTCCTGCCTACGAGCAGTACTTC. The chain is built from TRBV7-2 and TRBJ2-7; TRBD2 matches 12 bases. The CDR3 totals 18 residues. Germline assignment: CDR1 SGHTA and CDR2 FQGNSA. Trimming removed 5 bases from V and 2 bases from J; junction bases left unmatched: 13.

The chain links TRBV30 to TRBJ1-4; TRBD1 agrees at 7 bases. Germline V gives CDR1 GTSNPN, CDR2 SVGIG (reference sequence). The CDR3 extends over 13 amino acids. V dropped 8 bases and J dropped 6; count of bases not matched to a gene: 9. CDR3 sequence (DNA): TGTGCCGTAAACAGGGGAGGCTATGAAAAACTGTTTTTT. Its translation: CAVNRGGYEKLFF.

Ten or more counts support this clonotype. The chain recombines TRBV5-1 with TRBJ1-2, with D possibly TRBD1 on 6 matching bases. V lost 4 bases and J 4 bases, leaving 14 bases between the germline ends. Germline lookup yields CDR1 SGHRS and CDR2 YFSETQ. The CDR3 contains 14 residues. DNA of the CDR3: TGCGCCAGCAGCCTCGCAGGGGAGGTCTATGGCTACACCTTC. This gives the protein CASSLAGEVYGYTF.

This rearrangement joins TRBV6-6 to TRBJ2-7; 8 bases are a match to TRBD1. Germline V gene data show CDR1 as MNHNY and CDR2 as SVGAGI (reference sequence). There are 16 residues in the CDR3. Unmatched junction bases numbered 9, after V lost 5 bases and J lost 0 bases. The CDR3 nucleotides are TGTGCCAGCAGTAACTACAGGGGGACCAGCTCCTACGAGCAGTACTTC. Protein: CASSNYRGTSSYEQYF.